The T cell receptor (beta chain) described here comes from a study of control samples from healthy donors and cancer patients. The germline CDR1 and CDR2 sequences are LNHDA and SQIVND (reference sequence). The ends lost 5 bases at V and 0 bases at J; junction bases unmatched: 18. The length of the CDR3 is 19 residues. The repertoire was sequenced with immunoSEQ multiplex PCR; TCRdb's copy has only in-frame clones and lacks some. There are over 85,000 clones in the sample; 65% to 85% occur only once, and 30% to 40% lies in the top ten. The chain combines TRBV19 with TRBJ1-1, with 7 bases aligning to TRBD1. This receptor was taken from a man aged 70-80 years with lung cancer. Sequencing was done on a sample of PBMCs. Here the CDR3 reads CASSWRAGGLGGVNTEAFF. The CDR3 nucleotides read TGTGCCAGTAGTTGGAGGGCAGGGGGACTCGGTGGGGTGAACACTGAAGCTTTCTTT.